This TCR beta chain came from a study of T cells after yellow fever vaccination. TCRdb processed the 5' RACE reads anew with MiXCR; each CDR3 protein has one entry. This sample has 150,000 to 200,000 distinct CDR3 sequences, with approximately 10% found just once. A note on this clonotype: Its cognate antigen is unknown.

The V segment lost 0 bases and the J segment 2 bases; nucleotides outside the gene matches: 25. Looked up from germline, CDR1 is DFQATT and CDR2 is SNEGSKA (reference sequence). CDR3 size: 22 residues. Regarding the study as a whole: Overall, a small share of clonotypes was seen in both CD4 and CD8 compartments. Clones from primary vaccination mostly reappeared after the booster (96% CD4, roughly 87% CD8). Researchers cautioned that FACS-sorted repertoires could harbor abundant clonotypes contaminating from the bulk population.

V usage is TRBV20-1 and J usage is TRBJ2-3; 8 bases match TRBD2. The sequencing here drew on CD8+ T cells sorted from PBMCs, taken 45 days after the yellow fever booster vaccination. The sequence came from a man between 18 and 29 years old who received the YFV17D yellow fever vaccine. The CDR3 DNA is TGCAGTGCTAGAGATGTGGGCAAGGTGCAAGCGGGGGCGCGAACCCCCACAGATACGCAGTATTTT. This codes for CSARDVGKVQAGARTPTDTQYF.